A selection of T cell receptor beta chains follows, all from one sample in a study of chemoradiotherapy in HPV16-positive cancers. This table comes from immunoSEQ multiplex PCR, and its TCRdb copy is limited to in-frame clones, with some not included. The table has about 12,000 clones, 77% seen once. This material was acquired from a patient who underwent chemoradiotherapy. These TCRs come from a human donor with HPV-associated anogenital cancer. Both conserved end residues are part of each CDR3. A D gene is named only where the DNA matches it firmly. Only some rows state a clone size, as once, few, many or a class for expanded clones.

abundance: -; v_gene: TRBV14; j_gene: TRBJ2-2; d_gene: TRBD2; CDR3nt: TGTGCCAGCAGCCGAAGACTAGCGGGGGCCGGGGAGCTGTTTTTT; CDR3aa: CASSRRLAGAGELFF
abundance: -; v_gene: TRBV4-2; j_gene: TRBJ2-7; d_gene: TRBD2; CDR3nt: TGTGCCAGCAGCCCCGGACTAGAGAACTACGAGCAGTACTTC; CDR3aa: CASSPGLENYEQYF
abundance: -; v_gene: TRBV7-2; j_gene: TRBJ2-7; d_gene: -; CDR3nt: TGTGCCAGCAGCTTAGGGTACGCCTCCTACGAGCAGTACTTC; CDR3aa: CASSLGYASYEQYF
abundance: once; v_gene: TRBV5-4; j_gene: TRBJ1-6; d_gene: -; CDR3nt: TGTGCCAGCAGCCCTAGGACTGACGGCTATAATTCACCCCTCCACTTT; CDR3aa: CASSPRTDGYNSPLHF
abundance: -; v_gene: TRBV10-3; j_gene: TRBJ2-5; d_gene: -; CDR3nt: TGTGCCATCAGTGGGGGTGGACAGTCGGAGACCCAGTACTTC; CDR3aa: CAISGGGQSETQYF
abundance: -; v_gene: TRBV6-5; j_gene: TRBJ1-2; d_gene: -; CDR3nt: TGTGCCAGCAGCTATGAAGCTAACTATGGCTACACCTTC; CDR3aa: CASSYEANYGYTF
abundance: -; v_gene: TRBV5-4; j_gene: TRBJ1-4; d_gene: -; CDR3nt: TGTGCCAGCAGGCAGGACGCAACTAATGAAAAACTGTTTTTT; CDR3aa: CASRQDATNEKLFF
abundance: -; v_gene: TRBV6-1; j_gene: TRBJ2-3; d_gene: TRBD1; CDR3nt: TGTGCCAGCAGCCTAGTCGACAGGGGCACAGATACGCAGTATTTT; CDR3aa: CASSLVDRGTDTQYF
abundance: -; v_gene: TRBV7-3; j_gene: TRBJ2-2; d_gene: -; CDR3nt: TGTGCCAGCAGCTTAGGGTTCGGGGAGCTGTTTTTT; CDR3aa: CASSLGFGELFF
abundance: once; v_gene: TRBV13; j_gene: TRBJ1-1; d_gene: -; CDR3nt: TGTGCCAGCAGCTTAGGCTCTCCGGGGGGTGAAGCTTTCTTT; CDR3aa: CASSLGSPGGEAFF
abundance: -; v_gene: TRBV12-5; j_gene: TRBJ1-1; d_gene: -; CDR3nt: TGTGCTAGTGGTTTGGAGGAGGGCACTGAAGCTTTCTTT; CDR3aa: CASGLEEGTEAFF
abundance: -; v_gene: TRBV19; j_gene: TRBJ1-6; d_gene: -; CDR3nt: TGTGCCAGCGGGCTAAGCTCCTATAATTCACCCCTCCACTTT; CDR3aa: CASGLSSYNSPLHF
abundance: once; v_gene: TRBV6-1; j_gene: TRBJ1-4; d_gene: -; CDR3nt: TGTGCCAGCGCCCCGTTGGGGGCTAATGAAAAACTGTTTTTT; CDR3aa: CASAPLGANEKLFF
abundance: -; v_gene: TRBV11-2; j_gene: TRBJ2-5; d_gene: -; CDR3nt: TGTGCCAGCAGCTTAGTAACAGGGCAAGAGACCCAGTACTTC; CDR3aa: CASSLVTGQETQYF
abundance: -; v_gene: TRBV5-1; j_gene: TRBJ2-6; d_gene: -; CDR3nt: TGCGCCAGCAGCTTGTTCCCTGGGGCCAACGTCCTGACTTTC; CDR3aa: CASSLFPGANVLTF
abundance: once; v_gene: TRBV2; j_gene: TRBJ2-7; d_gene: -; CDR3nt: TGTGCCAGCACTGCGGACTGCGAGCAGTACTTC; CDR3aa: CASTADCEQYF
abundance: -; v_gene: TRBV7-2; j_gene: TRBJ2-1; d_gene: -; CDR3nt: TGTGCCAGCATGAGGGACAATGAGCAGTTCTTC; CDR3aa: CASMRDNEQFF
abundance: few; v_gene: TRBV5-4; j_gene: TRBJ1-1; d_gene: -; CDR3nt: TGTGCCAGCAGCTTATCAGCTCCAGCGGGGAACACTGAAGCTTTCTTT; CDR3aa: CASSLSAPAGNTEAFF
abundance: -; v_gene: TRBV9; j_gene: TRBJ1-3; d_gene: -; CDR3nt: TGTGCCAGCAGCCGCCGAGGGGGAAACACCATATATTTT; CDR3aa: CASSRRGGNTIYF
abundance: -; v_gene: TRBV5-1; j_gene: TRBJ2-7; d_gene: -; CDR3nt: TGCGCCAGCAGCTTGGCCGGAACCTACGAGCAGTACTTC; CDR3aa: CASSLAGTYEQYF
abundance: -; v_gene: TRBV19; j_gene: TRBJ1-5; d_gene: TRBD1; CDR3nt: TGTGCCAGTAGTATTACCCGGGACAGGGGGCAGCCCCAGCATTTT; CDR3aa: CASSITRDRGQPQHF
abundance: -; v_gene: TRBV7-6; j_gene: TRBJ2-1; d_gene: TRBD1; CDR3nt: TGTGCCAGCAGCCCACAGGGGGCCCACAATGAGCAGTTCTTC; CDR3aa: CASSPQGAHNEQFF
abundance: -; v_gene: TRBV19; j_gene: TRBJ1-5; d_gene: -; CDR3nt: TGTGCCAGTAGTATCAAGGCAGGGCCTCAGCCCCAGCATTTT; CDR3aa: CASSIKAGPQPQHF
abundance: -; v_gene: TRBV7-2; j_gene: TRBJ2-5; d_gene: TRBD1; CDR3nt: TGTGCCAGTATTGGACAGGGGTTTCAAGAGACCCAGTACTTC; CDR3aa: CASIGQGFQETQYF
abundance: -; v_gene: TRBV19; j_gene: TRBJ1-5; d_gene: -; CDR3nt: TGTGCCAGTAGTTGGACAGATCAGCCCCAGCATTTT; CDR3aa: CASSWTDQPQHF
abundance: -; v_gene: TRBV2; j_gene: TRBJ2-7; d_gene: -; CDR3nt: TGTGCCAGCAGTGAAGAAGTTGGCGAGCAGTACTTC; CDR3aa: CASSEEVGEQYF
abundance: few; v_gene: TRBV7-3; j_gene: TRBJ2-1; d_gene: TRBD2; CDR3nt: TGTGCCAGCAGCCTGGGACTAGCAACCTACAATGAGCAGTTCTTC; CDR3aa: CASSLGLATYNEQFF
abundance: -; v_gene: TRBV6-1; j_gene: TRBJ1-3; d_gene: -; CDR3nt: TGTGCCAGCAGTGAGGGGGCCAGGACCATATATTTT; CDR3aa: CASSEGARTIYF
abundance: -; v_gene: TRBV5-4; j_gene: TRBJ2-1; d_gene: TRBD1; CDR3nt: TGTGCCAGCCGGGCGACAGGGGCCAACTCCTACAATGAGCAGTTCTTC; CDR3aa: CASRATGANSYNEQFF
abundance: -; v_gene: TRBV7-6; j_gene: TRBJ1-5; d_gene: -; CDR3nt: TGTGCCAGCAGCCCCGCCTCGACGGAAGATGTTAATCAGCCCCAGCATTTT; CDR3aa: CASSPASTEDVNQPQHF
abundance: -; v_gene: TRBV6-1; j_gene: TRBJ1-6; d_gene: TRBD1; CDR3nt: TGTGCCAGCACCCGGACAGGGGGAATAGTTTCACCCCTCCACTTT; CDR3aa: CASTRTGGIVSPLHF
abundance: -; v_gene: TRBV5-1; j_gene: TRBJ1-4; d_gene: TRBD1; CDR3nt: TGCGCCAGCAGCCCGGACAGGCTTTTGGGCAAACTGTTTTTT; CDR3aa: CASSPDRLLGKLFF
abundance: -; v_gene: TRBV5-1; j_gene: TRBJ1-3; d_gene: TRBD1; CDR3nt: TGCGCCAGCAGCCCCGCACAGGGGGCCTCGGTCGGAAACACCATATATTTT; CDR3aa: CASSPAQGASVGNTIYF
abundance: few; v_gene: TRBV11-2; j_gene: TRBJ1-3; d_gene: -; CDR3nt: TGTGCCAGCAGCTTATACACAGGGACGGGAAACACCATATATTTT; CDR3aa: CASSLYTGTGNTIYF
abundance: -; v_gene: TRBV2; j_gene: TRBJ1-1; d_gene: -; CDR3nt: TGTGCCTCACCAGCAGGGAGGGGGACTGAAGCTTTCTTT; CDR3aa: CASPAGRGTEAFF
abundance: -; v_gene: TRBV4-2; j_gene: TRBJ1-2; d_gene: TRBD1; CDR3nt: TGTGCCAGCAGCCAGGGACAGGATGGCTACACCTTC; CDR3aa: CASSQGQDGYTF
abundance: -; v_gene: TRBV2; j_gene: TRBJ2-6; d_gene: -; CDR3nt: TGTGCCAGCAGTGAAGGCAGGGGCTCTGGGGCCAACGTCCTGACTTTC; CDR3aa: CASSEGRGSGANVLTF